This T cell receptor beta chain is drawn from a study of blood T cells in healthy people across ages. In the case of this clonotype: Its antigen is unknown.

For the second PCR, which ran for about 6 to 11 cycles, a sample-barcoded 5' primer and a J-beta primer mix were used. MiXCR, applied by TCRdb to the 5' RACE reads, yields one record per CDR3 protein. The table has over 1,500,000 distinct CDR3 sequences, 39% seen once. Study outcomes and limitations: Aged donors had fewer naive CD4+ cells and lower diversity than long-lived donors. Because sorting was not performed, PBMCs prevented conclusive naive versus antigen-experienced comparison.

Sequencing input: blood. The sequence came from a human donor in good health.

CDR3: CSVNGGLGIEQYF. In nucleotides, the CDR3 is TGCAGCGTTAACGGGGGCCTAGGAATCGAGCAGTACTTC. The chain links TRBV29-1 to TRBJ2-7, with D possibly being TRBD1 or TRBD2 (6 bases each). The CDR3 spans 13 residues. Trimming cost V 5 bases and J 6 bases, with 17 bases left between them. CDR1 is SQVTM and CDR2 is ANQGSEA in the germline V gene.